This T cell receptor (beta chain) derives from a study of Ad26.COV2.S vaccination and SARS-CoV-2 variants. Generated by immunoSEQ multiplex PCR, the TCRdb table keeps only in-frame clones and is missing some. The sample has 300,000 to 400,000 clones, roughly 85% seen once. Broader study findings: Similar non-spike TCR breadth was seen in vaccine and placebo recipients. Recipients given vaccine exceeded placebo recipients in spike-specific TCR breadth.

In regard to this clone: Its target is unknown.

The V gene's germline CDR1 is KGHDR and CDR2 SFDVKD. The CDR3 runs 14 residues. The ends lost 9 bases at V and 7 bases at J; junction bases unmatched: 8. Treatment indicated: 19 received Ad26.COV2.S at low or high dose, single or two shots; a few received placebo; per-sample allocation not given. Specimen acquisition occurred on day 63 following the initial vaccine or placebo injection. Material: peripheral blood, obtained in a trial of Ad26.COV2.S vaccine versus placebo. This receptor was taken from a person aged 18-65 years who received the Ad26.COV2.S COVID-19 vaccine or a placebo. The V gene is TRBV24-1, the J gene TRBJ2-1; TRBD2 matches at 10 bases. The DNA for the CDR3 is TGTGCCACCTCTAGCGGGAGTGTGGTGAATGAGCAGTTCTTC. This gives the protein CATSSGSVVNEQFF.